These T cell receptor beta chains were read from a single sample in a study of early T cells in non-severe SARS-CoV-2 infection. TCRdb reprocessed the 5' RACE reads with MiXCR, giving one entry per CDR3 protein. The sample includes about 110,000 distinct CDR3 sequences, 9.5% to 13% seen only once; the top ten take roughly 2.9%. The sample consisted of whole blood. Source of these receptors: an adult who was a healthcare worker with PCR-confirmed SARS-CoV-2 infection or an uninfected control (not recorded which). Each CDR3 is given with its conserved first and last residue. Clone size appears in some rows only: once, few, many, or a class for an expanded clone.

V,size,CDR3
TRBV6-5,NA,CASRGTGENYGYTF
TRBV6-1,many,CASSDRTRGTDTQYF
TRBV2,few,CASSEWESKNIQYF
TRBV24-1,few,CATSDSTGTGVGEQFF
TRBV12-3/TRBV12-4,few,CASRNTEAFF
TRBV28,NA,CASSLSTSRKETQYF
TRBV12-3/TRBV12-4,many,CASSSSVAGISQAFF
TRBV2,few,CASSEEASVWGGGTDTQYF
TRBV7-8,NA,CASSALQGSIYNEQFF
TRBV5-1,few,CASSRGQGEILEEKLFF
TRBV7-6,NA,CASSRSGQLNTEAFF
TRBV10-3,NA,CAISETNTGELFF
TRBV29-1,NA,CSAEEPGQRISGANVLTF
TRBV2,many,CASKLGRIANYGYTF
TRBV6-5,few,CASWGRDQGTEAFF
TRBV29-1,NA,CSARTGEETQYF
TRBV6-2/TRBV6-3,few,CASSYSAEKSF
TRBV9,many,CASTGSGLAGGRSYNEQFF
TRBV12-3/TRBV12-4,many,CASSLKGSYGYTF
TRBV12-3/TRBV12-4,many,CASSRTGFYEQYF
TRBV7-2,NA,CASGSRDPVGTEAFF
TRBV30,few,CAQGATGGWVGTQYF
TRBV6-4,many,CASSGGYSPLHF
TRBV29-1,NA,CSPLPGQGTDTQYF
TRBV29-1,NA,CSGQQGASDTQYF
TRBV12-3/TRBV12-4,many,CASSFGTSAYEQYF
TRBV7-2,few,CASSRPAGAEQFF
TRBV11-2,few,CASSLGRVPPRGEQYF
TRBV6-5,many,CASSYSNPGTQYF
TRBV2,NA,CASSGSEEETQYF
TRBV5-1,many,CASSIPGDTIYF
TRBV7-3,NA,CASSSQSKENSPLHF
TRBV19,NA,CAGSGGQVTSGANVLTF
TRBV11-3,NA,CASSRLGDNKKLFF
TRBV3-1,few,CASRTIGQGTNYGYTF
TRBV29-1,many,CSVRQGSRADTQYF
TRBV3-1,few,CASSQRTEAFF
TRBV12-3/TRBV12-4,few,CASSLSAFRGYTF
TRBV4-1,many,CASSQDVLSGTGGEKLFF
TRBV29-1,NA,CSVSGLGSSYEQYF
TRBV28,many,CASRQSYEQYF
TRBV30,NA,CAWTGGTLLYGYTF
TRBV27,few,CASSLGTSGYPPVPKNIQYF